This T cell receptor beta chain was sequenced during a study of CD4 T cells in relation to SARS-CoV-2 and coronaviruses. Study findings and constraints: In around three fifths of donors, memory CD4+ clonotypes crossrecognized SARS-CoV-2 and at least one common cold coronavirus spike. Crossreactivity was assessed only for spike protein, not other viral proteins. Compared with monoreactive clones, crossreactive clones showed significantly weaker SARS-CoV-2 expansion.

On this clone: What it binds is unknown.

In germline, CDR1 is LGHDT, CDR2 YNNKEL (reference sequence). Deletions cut 0 bases from V and 0 bases from J, with 14 bases between. The CDR3 is 18 amino acids. TCRdb keeps only in-frame clones here, not all; method: immunoSEQ multiplex PCR. The data show about 68,000 clones, with roughly 93% seen just once and under 0.25% held by the top ten. Unexposed donor CD4+ T cells date from about 2011-2018, before the COVID-19 pandemic. The source is a human donor in good health. The V call is TRBV3-1 (or the pseudogene TRBV3-2), the J call TRBJ1-4, with D perhaps TRBD1 (6 bases). Sequenced material: naive CD4+ T cells from PBMCs. Subset indicated: naive CD4+ T cells isolated by negative enrichment. The CDR3: CASSQDGGPWATNEKLFF. Written as DNA, the CDR3 is TGTGCCAGCAGCCAAGACGGGGGCCCTTGGGCAACTAATGAAAAACTGTTTTTT.